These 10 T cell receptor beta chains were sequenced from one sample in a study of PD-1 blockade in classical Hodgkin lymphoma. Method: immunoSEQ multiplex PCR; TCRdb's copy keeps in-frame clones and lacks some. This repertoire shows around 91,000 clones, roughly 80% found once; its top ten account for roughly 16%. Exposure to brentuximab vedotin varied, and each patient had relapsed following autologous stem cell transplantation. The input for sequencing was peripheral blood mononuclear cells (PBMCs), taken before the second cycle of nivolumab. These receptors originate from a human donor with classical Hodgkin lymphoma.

The CDR3 is CSPRGGYTF. CDR3 coding DNA: TGCAGCCCACGGGGTGGCTACACCTTC. This chain uses TRBV29-1 with TRBJ1-2; D is unclear. Deletions cut 8 bases from V and 7 bases from J, with 8 bases between. Germline-derived CDR1 and CDR2 are SQVTM and ANQGSEA. The CDR3 is 9 amino acids.

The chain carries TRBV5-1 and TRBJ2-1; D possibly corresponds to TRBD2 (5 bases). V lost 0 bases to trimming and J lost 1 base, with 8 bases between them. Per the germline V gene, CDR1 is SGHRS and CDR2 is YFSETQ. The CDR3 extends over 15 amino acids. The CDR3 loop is CASSLGGYSYNEQFF. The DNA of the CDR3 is TGCGCCAGCAGCTTGGGAGGGTATTCCTACAATGAGCAGTTCTTC.

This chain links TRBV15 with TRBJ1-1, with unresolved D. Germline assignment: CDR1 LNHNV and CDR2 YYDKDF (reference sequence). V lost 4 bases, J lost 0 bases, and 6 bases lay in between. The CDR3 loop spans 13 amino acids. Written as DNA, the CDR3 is TGTGCCACCAGCATCCCGGTGAACACTGAAGCTTTCTTT. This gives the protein CATSIPVNTEAFF.

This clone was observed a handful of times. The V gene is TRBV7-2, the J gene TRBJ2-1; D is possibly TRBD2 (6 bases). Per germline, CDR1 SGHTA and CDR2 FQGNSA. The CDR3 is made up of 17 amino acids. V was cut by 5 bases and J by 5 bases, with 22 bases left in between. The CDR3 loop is CASSRPLRDLLNNEQFF. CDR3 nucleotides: TGTGCCAGCAGCCGTCCCTTGCGGGACCTACTAAACAATGAGCAGTTCTTC.

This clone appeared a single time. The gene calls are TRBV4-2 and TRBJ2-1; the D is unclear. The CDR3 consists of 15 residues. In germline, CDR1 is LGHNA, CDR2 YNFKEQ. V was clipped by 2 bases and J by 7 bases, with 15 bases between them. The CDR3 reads CASSQPGPTGNEQFF. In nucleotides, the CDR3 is TGTGCCAGCAGCCAACCCGGCCCCACCGGGAATGAGCAGTTCTTC.

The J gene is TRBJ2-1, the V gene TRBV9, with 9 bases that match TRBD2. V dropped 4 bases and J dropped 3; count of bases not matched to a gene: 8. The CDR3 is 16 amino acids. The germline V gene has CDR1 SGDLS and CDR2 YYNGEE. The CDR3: CASSPLTSGDYNEQFF. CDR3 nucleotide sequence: TGTGCCAGCAGCCCGCTGACTAGCGGTGACTACAATGAGCAGTTCTTC.

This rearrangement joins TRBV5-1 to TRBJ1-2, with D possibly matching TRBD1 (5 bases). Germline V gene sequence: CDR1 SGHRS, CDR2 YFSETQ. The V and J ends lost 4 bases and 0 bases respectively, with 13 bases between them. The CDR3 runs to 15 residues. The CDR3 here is CASSPRGVANYGYTF. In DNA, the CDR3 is TGCGCCAGCAGCCCCCGGGGGGTAGCTAACTATGGCTACACCTTC.

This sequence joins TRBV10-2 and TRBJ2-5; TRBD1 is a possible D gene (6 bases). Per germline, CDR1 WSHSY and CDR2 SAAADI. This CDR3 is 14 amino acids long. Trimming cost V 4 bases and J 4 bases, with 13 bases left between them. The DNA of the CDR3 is TGCGCCAGCAGTGCCACCAGGGGCGGAGAGACCCAGTACTTC. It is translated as CASSATRGGETQYF.

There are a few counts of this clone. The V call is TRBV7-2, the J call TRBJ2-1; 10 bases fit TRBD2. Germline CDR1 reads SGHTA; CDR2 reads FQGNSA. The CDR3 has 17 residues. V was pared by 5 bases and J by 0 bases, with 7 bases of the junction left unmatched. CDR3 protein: CASSITSGASSYNEQFF. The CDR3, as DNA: TGTGCCAGCAGCATCACTAGCGGGGCTAGCTCCTACAATGAGCAGTTCTTC.

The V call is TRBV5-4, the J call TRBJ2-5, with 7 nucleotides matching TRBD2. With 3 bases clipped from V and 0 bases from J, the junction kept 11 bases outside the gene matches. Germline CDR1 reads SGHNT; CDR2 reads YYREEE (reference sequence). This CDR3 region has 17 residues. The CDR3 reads CASSWGGERSYQETQYF. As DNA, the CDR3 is TGTGCCAGCAGCTGGGGGGGAGAGCGCTCGTACCAAGAGACCCAGTACTTC. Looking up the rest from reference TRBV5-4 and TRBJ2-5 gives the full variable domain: ETGVTQSPTHLIKTRGQQVTLRCSSQSGHNTVSWYQQALGQGPQFIFQYYREEENGRGNFPPRFSGLQFPNYSSELNVNALELDDSALYLCASSWGGERSYQETQYFGPGTRLLVL.